One and the same sample provided the 5 T cell receptor beta chains below, sequenced in a study of human T cells and chemical hapten exposure (dated by TCRdb to about 2021). Library creation used RACE. The sample was run on a NextSeq 500. TCRdb passed the public sequencing reads through fastp at Q25 and MiXCR, retaining productive beta sequences. Rows merge per CDR3 protein into single entries with the most common DNA and genes. Across this sample there are 50,000 to 70,000 distinct CDR3 sequences, with more than 8% seen only once. The top ten clones comprise roughly 9.1% of the sample. Interpreted using the paper, the time point label stands for: pre-sensitization, week 0. The intended sense of this specimen's treatment or condition label: therapeutic diphenylcyclopropenone sensitization with weekly scalp DPC. Sequenced here: whole blood, sampled in connection with sensitization to the hapten diphenylcyclopropenone (DPC). These receptors all come from a man in his forties with alopecia areata. Some clones in this sample may be carry-over from other donors' samples.

This clonotype was detected ten times or more. This sequence joins TRBV12-3 or TRBV12-4 and TRBJ2-3; TRBD1 is a possible D gene (6 bases). Trimming took off 5 bases at V and 5 bases at J, with 17 bases between the two ends. CDR3 size: 15 residues. In nucleotides, the CDR3 is TGTGCCAGCAGTCCCATCGGGACAAAAGGAGATACGCAGTATTTT. Translation gives CASSPIGTKGDTQYF.

This clonotype was found a few times. The chain uses TRBV6-6 and TRBJ2-3; 8 nucleotides align to TRBD2. CDR1 MNHNY and CDR2 SVGAGI come from the germline V gene (reference sequence). The CDR3 spans 15 residues. V shed 2 bases and J 5 bases; nucleotides not matched to a gene: 6. The CDR3 spells CASSYEAGVEDTQYF. The DNA for the CDR3 is TGTGCCAGCAGTTACGAAGCGGGAGTCGAAGATACGCAGTATTTT.

V gene TRBV27 combines with J gene TRBJ1-1, with TRBD1 matching 11 bases. V was clipped by 0 bases and J by 1 base; unmatched bases: 10. The CDR3 extends over 19 amino acids. Per germline, CDR1 MNHEY and CDR2 SMNVEV (reference sequence). CDR3 amino acids: CASSLSDFRTGGPNTEAFF. The CDR3, as DNA: TGTGCCAGCAGTTTATCCGATTTTAGGACAGGGGGCCCGAACACTGAAGCTTTCTTT.

This clonotype was detected ten times or more. This chain connects TRBV19 to TRBJ2-7, with 7 bases fitting TRBD2. This CDR3 has 14 residues. Germline V gene data show CDR1 as LNHDA and CDR2 as SQIVND (reference sequence). V was pared by 3 bases and J by 1 base, with 3 bases of the junction left unmatched. CDR3 in DNA: TGTGCCAGTAGTATTCAGGGAGGGTCCTACGAGCAGTACTTC. Its translation: CASSIQGGSYEQYF.

This clonotype was seen many times. J is TRBJ2-7 and V is TRBV12-3 or TRBV12-4; possibly TRBD1 for D (5 bases). This CDR3 has 13 residues. V lost 5 bases and J 6 bases, leaving 14 bases between the germline ends. The CDR3 is CASSQALQGEQYF. The CDR3, as DNA: TGTGCCAGCAGTCAAGCTCTCCAGGGCGAGCAGTACTTC.